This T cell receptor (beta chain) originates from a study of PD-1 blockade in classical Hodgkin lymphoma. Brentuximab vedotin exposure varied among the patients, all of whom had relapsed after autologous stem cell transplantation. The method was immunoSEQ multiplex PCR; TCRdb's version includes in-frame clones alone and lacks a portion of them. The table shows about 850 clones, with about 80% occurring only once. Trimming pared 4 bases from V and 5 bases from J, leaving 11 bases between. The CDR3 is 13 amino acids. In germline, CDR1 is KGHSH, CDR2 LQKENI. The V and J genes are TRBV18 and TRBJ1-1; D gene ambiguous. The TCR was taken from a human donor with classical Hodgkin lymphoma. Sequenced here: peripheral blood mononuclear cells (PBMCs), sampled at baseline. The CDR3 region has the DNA TGTGCCAGCTCACTAGGGCCGTTGACTGAAGCTTTCTTT. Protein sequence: CASSLGPLTEAFF.